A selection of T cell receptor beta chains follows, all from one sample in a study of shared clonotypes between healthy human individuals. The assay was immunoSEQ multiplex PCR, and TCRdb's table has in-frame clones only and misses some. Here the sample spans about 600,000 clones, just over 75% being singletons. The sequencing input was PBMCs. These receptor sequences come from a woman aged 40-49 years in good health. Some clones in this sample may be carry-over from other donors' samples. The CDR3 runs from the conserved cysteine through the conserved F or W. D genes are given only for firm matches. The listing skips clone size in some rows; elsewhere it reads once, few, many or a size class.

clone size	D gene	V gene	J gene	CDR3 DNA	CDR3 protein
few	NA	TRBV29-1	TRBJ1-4	TGCAGCGTTGAACTACCCGGGGGTGAAAAACTGTTTTTT	CSVELPGGEKLFF
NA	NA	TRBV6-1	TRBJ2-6	TGTGCCAGCAGTGAAGCGCGTGGGTCTGGGGCCAACGTCCTGACTTTC	CASSEARGSGANVLTF
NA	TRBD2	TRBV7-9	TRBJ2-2	TGTGCCAGCAGAACACTAGCGGCCGGGGAGCTGTTTTTT	CASRTLAAGELFF
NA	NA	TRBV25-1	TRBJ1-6	TGTGCCAGCAGTGCGGACCCCTATAATTCACCCCTCCACTTT	CASSADPYNSPLHF
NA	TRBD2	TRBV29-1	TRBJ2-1	TGCAGCGCTTTAGCGGGAGAAGACAATGAGCAGTTCTTC	CSALAGEDNEQFF
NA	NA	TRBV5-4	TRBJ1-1	TGTGCCAGCAGCTTTGAGAGACGTTCCCCGAACACTGAAGCTTTCTTT	CASSFERRSPNTEAFF
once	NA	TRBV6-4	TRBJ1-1	TGTGCCAGCCAACTTGACCGGGCAAACACTGAAGCTTTCTTT	CASQLDRANTEAFF
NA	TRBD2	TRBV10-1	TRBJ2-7	TGCGCCAGCAGTGTCGGACTAGCGGGAGGGCCGCGGAACGAGCAGTACTTC	CASSVGLAGGPRNEQYF
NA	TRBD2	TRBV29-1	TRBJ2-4	TGCAGCGTTATAGGGACTAGCGGGAGAGGAAACATTCAGTACTTC	CSVIGTSGRGNIQYF
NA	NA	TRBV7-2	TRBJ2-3	TGTGCCAGCAGCCCCGGACAGCAGGGAAGGGGAACCACAGATACGCAGTATTTT	CASSPGQQGRGTTDTQYF
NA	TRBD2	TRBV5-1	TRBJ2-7	TGCGCCAGCAGCCCGACTAGCGGGAGGGAGCAGTACTTC	CASSPTSGREQYF
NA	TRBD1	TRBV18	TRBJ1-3	TGTGCCAGCTCGTCGGGACAGCCAAACTCTGGAAACACCATATATTTT	CASSSGQPNSGNTIYF
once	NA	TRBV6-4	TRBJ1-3	TGTGCCAGCAGTGACCCTGGACACCCAACAGCCGGAAACACCATATATTTT	CASSDPGHPTAGNTIYF
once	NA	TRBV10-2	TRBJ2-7	TGCGCCAGCAGTGAGCGGCAGCGGGCAGGACCCTACGAGCAGTACTTC	CASSERQRAGPYEQYF
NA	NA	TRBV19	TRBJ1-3	TGTGCCAGTAGTTTGCCATCTTCTGGTGGAAACACCATATATTTT	CASSLPSSGGNTIYF
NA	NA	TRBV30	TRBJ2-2	TGTGCCTGGAGGAATCCTAGCGACGGGGACACCGGGGAGCTGTTTTTT	CAWRNPSDGDTGELFF
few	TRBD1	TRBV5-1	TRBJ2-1	TGCGCCAGCAGCTTGGAGGGGAGGACAGGGGCAGATGAGCAGTTCTTC	CASSLEGRTGADEQFF
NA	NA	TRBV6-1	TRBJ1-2	TGTGCCAGCAGTGAATCGTCGGGATTGGGCTACACCTTC	CASSESSGLGYTF
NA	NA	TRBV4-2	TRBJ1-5	TGTGCCAGCAGCAGGGAAATGGGCAATCAGCCCCAGCATTTT	CASSREMGNQPQHF
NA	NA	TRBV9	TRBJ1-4	TGTGCCAGCAGCGTAGGGCCTACTAATGAAAAACTGTTTTTT	CASSVGPTNEKLFF
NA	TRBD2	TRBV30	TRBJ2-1	TGTGCCTGGAGTGTTTGGGGGGGAAATCGCAATGAGCAGTTCTTC	CAWSVWGGNRNEQFF
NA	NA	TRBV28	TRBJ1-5	TGTGCCAGCAGCCCCGTTGGGGGGGCGAATCAGCCCCAGCATTTT	CASSPVGGANQPQHF
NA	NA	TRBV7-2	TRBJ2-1	TGTGCCAGCAGCTTAGGAGACCGCTTCTACAATGAGCAGTTCTTC	CASSLGDRFYNEQFF
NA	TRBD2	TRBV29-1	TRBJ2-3	TGCAGCGTTGGTCTAGCGGGAGGCACAGATACGCAGTATTTT	CSVGLAGGTDTQYF
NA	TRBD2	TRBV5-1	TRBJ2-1	TGCGCCAGCAGCTTGGCCAAGGCCTCGGGGGGCTACAATGAGCAGTTCTTC	CASSLAKASGGYNEQFF
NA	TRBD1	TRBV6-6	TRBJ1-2	TGTGCCAGCAGTCACCTAGGACAGGGGGCTCACGGCTACACCTTC	CASSHLGQGAHGYTF